Following are 10 T cell receptor beta chains from one sample sequenced in a study of blood T cell repertoires in COVID-19. TCRdb keeps only in-frame clones here, not all; method: immunoSEQ multiplex PCR. Among over 50,000 clones listed, 85% to 90% were seen once. Sequencing used peripheral blood. Every receptor here comes from a man between 65 and 85 years old with active COVID-19.

This rearrangement joins TRBV10-3 to TRBJ2-2; D may be TRBD2 (6 bases). The CDR3 contains 14 residues. Looked up from germline, CDR1 is ENHRY and CDR2 is SYGVKD. Trimming removed 3 bases at V and 7 bases at J, with 12 bases between. CDR3 sequence: CAISEGGVGGELFF. The CDR3 bases are TGTGCCATCAGTGAAGGCGGGGTCGGCGGGGAGCTGTTTTTT.

This rearrangement joins TRBV7-2 to TRBJ1-2; 8 bases are shared with TRBD1. The ends lost 6 bases at V and 4 bases at J; junction bases unmatched: 7. Germline CDR1 and CDR2: SGHTA and FQGNSA. The CDR3 extends over 14 amino acids. The DNA of the CDR3 is TGTGCCAGCAGTGTGGACAGGGCGAGCTATGGCTACACCTTC. It specifies CASSVDRASYGYTF.

V and J are TRBV9 and TRBJ2-3; TRBD2 agrees at 8 bases. V dropped 0 bases and J dropped 2; count of bases not matched to a gene: 20. Germline CDR1 reads SGDLS; CDR2 reads YYNGEE. CDR3 size: 21 residues. This chain's CDR3 is CASSVGTSPYSPLPLTDTQYF. The CDR3 DNA reads TGTGCCAGCAGCGTAGGGACTAGCCCCTATTCCCCGCTACCCCTCACAGATACGCAGTATTTT.

This chain connects TRBV14 to TRBJ2-7; D might be TRBD1 (5 bases). Trimming stripped 2 bases from V and 6 bases from J, with 11 bases between. CDR1 and CDR2 from the germline V gene are SGHDN and FVKESK. This CDR3 comprises 13 residues. The CDR3 DNA reads TGTGCCAGCAGCCAAATAAGGGGTGCCGAGCAGTACTTC. It specifies CASSQIRGAEQYF.

The chain carries TRBV7-2 and TRBJ1-3; D uncertain. The CDR3 is 14 amino acids. Trimming pared 3 bases from V and 0 bases from J, leaving 6 bases between. Germline CDR1 is SGHTA and CDR2 is FQGNSA. The DNA of the CDR3 is TGTGCCAGCAGCTTGTCAGTCTCTGGAAACACCATATATTTT. Amino acids: CASSLSVSGNTIYF.

This clone occurred a few times. The gene calls are TRBV4-3 and TRBJ2-1; D ambiguous. Germline-derived CDR1 and CDR2 are LGHNA and YSLEER. The CDR3 length is 16 residues. V shed 1 base and J shed 5 bases, with 15 bases lying between them. The CDR3 protein is CASSQGLVLPNNEQFF. The CDR3 DNA follows: TGCGCCAGCAGCCAAGGACTGGTCCTCCCTAACAATGAGCAGTTCTTC.

This clone occurred a few times. J is TRBJ2-7 and V is TRBV3-1 (or the pseudogene TRBV3-2), with a tentative D call TRBD1 (6 bases). There are 13 residues in the CDR3. The V end was cut by 9 bases, the J end by 0 bases, with 12 bases between. The germline V gene has CDR1 LGHDT and CDR2 YNNKEL (reference sequence). CDR3 region: CASVGTPSYEQYF. The CDR3 coding sequence is TGTGCCAGTGTCGGGACACCCTCCTACGAGCAGTACTTC.

The J gene is TRBJ1-1, the V gene TRBV9; 7 bases are a match to TRBD1. Germline V lookup: CDR1 SGDLS, CDR2 YYNGEE. J was trimmed by 8 bases and V by 0 bases; bases with no gene match: 1. CDR3 length: 12 residues. The CDR3 reads CASSVAGGEAFF. The CDR3 DNA sequence: TGTGCCAGCAGCGTAGCAGGGGGGGAAGCTTTCTTT.

This clone showed up just a few times. The gene calls are TRBV9 and TRBJ2-2, with TRBD2 matching 10 bases. Unmatched junction bases numbered 7, after V lost 4 bases and J lost 4 bases. The CDR3 contains 16 residues. Looked up from germline, CDR1 is SGDLS and CDR2 is YYNGEE. DNA of the CDR3: TGTGCCAGCAGCCCCCTGCAGCGGGGGGGCACCGGGGAGCTGTTTTTT. Its translation: CASSPLQRGGTGELFF. Supplemented by reference TRBV9 and TRBJ2-2, the full variable domain reads DSGVTQTPKHLITATGQRVTLRCSPRSGDLSVYWYQQSLDQGLQFLIQYYNGEERAKGNILERFSAQQFPDLHSELNLSSLELGDSALYFCASSPLQRGGTGELFFGEGSRLTVL.

This clone was counted only a few times. The gene calls are TRBV6-5 and TRBJ2-7, with 9 bases aligning to TRBD1. The CDR3 runs 15 residues. Trimming at V came to 6 bases and at J to 6 bases, leaving 12 bases not matched to a gene. Germline V lookup: CDR1 MNHEY, CDR2 SVGAGI. CDR3 in DNA: TGTGCCAGCAGGGGCCCCGGGACAGGGACCAGCGAGCAGTACTTC. Translated, it gives CASRGPGTGTSEQYF.